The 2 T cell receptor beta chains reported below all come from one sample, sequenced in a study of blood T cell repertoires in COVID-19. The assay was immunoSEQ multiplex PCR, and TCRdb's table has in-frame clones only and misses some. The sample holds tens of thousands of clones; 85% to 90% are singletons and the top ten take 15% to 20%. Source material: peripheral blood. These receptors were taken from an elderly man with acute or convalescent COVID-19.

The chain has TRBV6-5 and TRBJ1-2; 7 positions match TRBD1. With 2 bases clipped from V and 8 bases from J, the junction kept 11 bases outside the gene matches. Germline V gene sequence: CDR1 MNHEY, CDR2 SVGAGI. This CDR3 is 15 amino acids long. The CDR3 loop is CASSYTPGQPGGYTF. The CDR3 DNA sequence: TGTGCCAGCAGTTACACACCGGGACAGCCAGGGGGCTACACCTTC.

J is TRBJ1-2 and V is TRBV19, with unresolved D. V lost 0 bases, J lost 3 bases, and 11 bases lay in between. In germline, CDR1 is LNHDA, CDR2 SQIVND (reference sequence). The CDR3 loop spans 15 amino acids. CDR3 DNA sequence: TGTGCCAGTAGTATAGAGAGCTCTCCCCACTATGGCTACACCTTC. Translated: CASSIESSPHYGYTF. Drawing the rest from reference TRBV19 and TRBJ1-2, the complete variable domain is DGGITQSPKYLFRKEGQNVTLSCEQNLNHDAMYWYRQDPGQGLRLIYYSQIVNDFQKGDIAEGYSVSREKKESFPLTVTSAQKNPTAFYLCASSIESSPHYGYTFGSGTRLTVV.